This T cell receptor (beta chain) comes out of a study of identical twins (dated by TCRdb to about 2016). Describing the broader study: The study deep-sequenced TCR alpha and beta repertoires from monozygotic twins, unrelated adults of various ages and cord blood to test whether fetal clonotypes persist. To rule out contamination, replicate twin experiments were performed at different times with different library preparation protocols. On the study overall, not on this receptor specifically: Because the same donors could not be followed over many years, the conclusions relied on cross-sectional statistical analysis. Out-of-frame TCR alpha sharing in monozygotic twins was systematically underestimated by recombination models, whereas sharing between unrelated individuals was in agreement with the recombination models. Compared with coincidental sharing between unrelated individuals, out-of-frame TCR alpha sequences shared between twins showed an excess of sequences with low generation probability. A weaker excess of twin sharing was found in beta out-of-frame sequences because the signal-to-noise ratio was lowered by fewer shared sequences. Fewer insertions were carried by abundant cord blood beta clonotypes; a weaker similar trend was observed in young adult naive repertoires, while no such trend was observed in memory repertoires. Zero-insertion analyses could be partly confounded by invariant T cells such as MAIT and iNKT, though diverse VJ usage argued against such confounding for most clonotypes.

Based on the germline V gene, the CDR1 and CDR2 sequences are SNHLY and FYNNEI. At the junction V is shortened by 0 bases and J by 5 bases; bases outside the gene matches: 5. The CDR3 contains 15 residues, cysteine and phenylalanine counted. Only the CDR3 region is kept as DNA, spanning 45 bases read in frame from base 1. A word on this clonotype: The clone's antigen remains unknown. Per-base quality was not reported, and no clone a single base away is much larger than it.

Receptor libraries were prepared by 5' RACE. Sequencing relied on an Illumina HiSeq 2000. Template switching added a universal primer binding site, and the final cDNA carried a unique molecular identifier that allowed TCR cDNA molecules to be counted accurately. Specific primers in the conserved constant-segment region were used to synthesize first-strand cDNA for the TCR alpha and beta chains. To control for contamination, every cDNA library was double barcoded, receiving both a SMART-Mk sample barcode and Illumina barcodes. TruSeq adapter sequences along with Illumina sample barcodes were introduced in two successive PCR steps. Sequencing of the TCR alpha and beta cDNA libraries was done on the Illumina HiSeq platform using custom primers. As for the authors' bioinformatics: Unique molecular identifiers were extracted from raw reads with MiGEC, and CDR3 positions were determined with MiXCR. For each individual, recombination models were inferred using an EM algorithm with the repgenHMM and IGoR tools. The tcR package in R was used for shared clonotype analysis, with sharing normalized by the product of cloneset sizes. To study raw recombination without the effects of thymic and clonal selection, out-of-frame nonproductive sequences were analyzed. The public sequencing data were trimmed at Q25 with fastp and processed into clonotypes with MiXCR by TCRdb, which kept only in-frame beta chains. For every CDR3 protein sequence, its rows merge into one entry that carries the most common genes and DNA. The V and J calls here are based on TCRdb, not the publication. Across this sample there are roughly 570,000 distinct CDR3 sequences, with roughly 9.5% seen only once. The top ten hold around 3% of the sample.

Every donor in the study was a healthy Caucasian. Three pairs of female monozygotic twins, all aged about 18 to 30 years, were included in the twin cohort. Peripheral blood mononuclear cells were used as the source from which RNA for TCR libraries was isolated. The same specimen was also included in a second study, on yellow fever vaccine responses in identical twins. Per the second study: According to the authors, the vaccine-induced T cell response in identical twins seemed to be partly convergent and partly specific to each individual. The study precisely tracked vaccine-responding T cell clones in identical twins.

Recombination connected TRBV2 to TRBJ2-7, and TRBD1 matches 9 of the central bases. The TCR originated in a woman aged 18-35 years in good health. What was sequenced was PBMCs. The CDR3 sequence is CASSEAGTGSNEQYF. The nucleotides read TGTGCCAGCAGTGAAGCCGGGACAGGGTCTAACGAGCAGTACTTC. Supplemented by the reference TRBV2 and TRBJ2-7 proteins around the CDR3, the complete variable domain is EPEVTQTPSHQVTQMGQEVILRCVPISNHLYFYWYRQILGQKVEFLVSFYNNEISEKSEIFDDQFSVERPDGSNFTLKIRSTKLEDSAMYFCASSEAGTGSNEQYFGPGTRLTVT.